This is a list of T cell receptor beta chains from one sample in a study of blood T cells in healthy people across ages. One entry per CDR3 protein results from TCRdb running MiXCR on the 5' RACE reads. The table has around 1,700,000 distinct CDR3 sequences, 28% seen once. Sequences were obtained from blood. These receptors came from a woman aged 25 to 39 in good health. CDR3s include the opening cysteine and the closing phenylalanine or tryptophan. A D gene is named only where the DNA matches it firmly. The size entry is marked missing in some rows and otherwise reads once, few, many or a size class.

D: .; J: TRBJ1-2; size: many; V: TRBV12-3/TRBV12-4; CDR3: CASSLDHRRYTF; DNA: TGTGCCAGCAGTTTAGATCATCGTCGCTACACCTTC
D: .; J: TRBJ2-7; size: few; V: TRBV28; CDR3: CASSGGRGNEQYF; DNA: TGTGCCAGCAGTGGTGGTCGAGGAAACGAGCAGTACTTC
D: .; J: TRBJ2-7; size: few; V: TRBV4-2; CDR3: CASSQDGVGQGVAEQYF; DNA: TGTGCCAGCAGCCAAGACGGGGTGGGGCAGGGTGTTGCCGAGCAGTACTTC
D: .; J: TRBJ2-3; size: .; V: TRBV30; CDR3: CTCLADGYTQYF; DNA: TGTACCTGCCTTGCTGACGGGTATACGCAGTATTTT
D: .; J: TRBJ2-3; size: few; V: TRBV6-2/TRBV6-3; CDR3: CASSRLAPTDTQYF; DNA: TGTGCCAGCAGCCGTCTAGCGCCCACGGATACGCAGTATTTT
D: .; J: TRBJ2-3; size: .; V: TRBV6-1; CDR3: CASSEARFVGDTQYF; DNA: TGTGCCAGCAGTGAAGCGCGGTTCGTGGGAGATACGCAGTATTTT
D: TRBD1; J: TRBJ1-1; size: .; V: TRBV11-2; CDR3: CASSSDRAGEAFF; DNA: TGTGCCAGCAGCTCAGACAGGGCGGGAGAAGCTTTCTTT
D: TRBD2; J: TRBJ2-3; size: .; V: TRBV11-2; CDR3: CASSETQREVTDTQYF; DNA: TGTGCCAGCAGCGAGACCCAGCGGGAGGTAACGGATACGCAGTATTTT
D: TRBD1; J: TRBJ1-1; size: few; V: TRBV6-1; CDR3: CASIPPGTGGTEAFF; DNA: TGTGCCAGCATCCCACCAGGGACAGGGGGCACTGAAGCTTTCTTT
D: .; J: TRBJ1-2; size: .; V: TRBV5-1; CDR3: CASSLSWPPNYGYTF; DNA: TGCGCCAGCAGCCTATCGTGGCCTCCTAACTATGGCTACACCTTC
D: .; J: TRBJ1-2; size: few; V: TRBV7-9; CDR3: CAGSTGGGYTF; DNA: TGTGCCGGCAGCACCGGGGGTGGCTACACCTTC
D: .; J: TRBJ1-2; size: many; V: TRBV29-1; CDR3: CSVVPDNYGYTF; DNA: TGCAGCGTTGTCCCAGATAACTATGGCTACACCTTC
D: .; J: TRBJ2-1; size: many; V: TRBV7-7; CDR3: CASSSQGSEQFF; DNA: TGTGCCAGCAGCTCCCAGGGTAGTGAGCAGTTCTTC
D: .; J: TRBJ2-2; size: .; V: TRBV5-1; CDR3: CATTGTGELFF; DNA: TGCGCCACCACGGGTACCGGGGAGCTGTTTTTT
D: .; J: TRBJ2-1; size: many; V: TRBV4-1; CDR3: CASSQDLSAEQFF; DNA: TGCGCCAGCAGCCAAGATCTCTCCGCTGAGCAGTTCTTC
D: .; J: TRBJ2-2; size: .; V: TRBV2; CDR3: CSSSPSPPGELFF; DNA: TGTTCCAGCAGCCCATCCCCGCCCGGGGAGCTGTTTTTT
D: .; J: TRBJ1-5; size: few; V: TRBV12-3/TRBV12-4; CDR3: CASRGGTVSNQPQHF; DNA: TGTGCCAGCAGGGGCGGGACGGTAAGCAATCAGCCCCAGCATTTT
D: .; J: TRBJ2-3; size: many; V: TRBV29-1; CDR3: CSTRTASTDTQYF; DNA: TGCAGCACACGGACAGCCTCCACAGATACGCAGTATTTT
D: .; J: TRBJ2-1; size: .; V: TRBV4-1; CDR3: CASSPTKYEQFF; DNA: TGCGCCAGCAGCCCAACTAAATATGAGCAGTTCTTC
D: TRBD2; J: TRBJ2-4; size: few; V: TRBV7-2; CDR3: CASSLLGGSGTPAKNIQYF; DNA: TGTGCCAGCAGCTTGTTGGGTGGGAGCGGGACCCCGGCCAAAAACATTCAGTACTTC
D: .; J: TRBJ1-6; size: few; V: TRBV6-5; CDR3: CASSPIAGGKGNSPLHF; DNA: TGTGCTAGCAGCCCAATAGCAGGTGGCAAGGGGAATTCACCCCTCCACTTT
D: .; J: TRBJ2-1; size: .; V: TRBV11-2; CDR3: CASSLKGDLTYNEQFF; DNA: TGTGCCAGCAGCTTAAAGGGAGATCTGACCTACAATGAGCAGTTCTTC
D: TRBD1; J: TRBJ1-5; size: few; V: TRBV4-1; CDR3: CASSPRTGTANQPQHF; DNA: TGCGCCAGCAGCCCGAGGACAGGGACTGCTAATCAGCCCCAGCATTTT
D: TRBD2; J: TRBJ2-7; size: few; V: TRBV12-3/TRBV12-4; CDR3: CASSYRTSGRGQYF; DNA: TGTGCCAGCAGTTACCGGACTAGCGGGAGAGGGCAGTACTTC
D: TRBD2; J: TRBJ2-1; size: .; V: TRBV4-1; CDR3: CASSQDRSGSSYNEQFF; DNA: TGCGCCAGCAGCCAAGATCGGAGCGGGAGCTCCTACAATGAGCAGTTCTTC
D: .; J: TRBJ1-5; size: few; V: TRBV7-9; CDR3: CASSSPGYNQPQHF; DNA: TGTGCCAGCAGCTCCCCAGGGTACAATCAGCCCCAGCATTTT
D: TRBD1; J: TRBJ1-1; size: .; V: TRBV4-1; CDR3: CASSQRRGLSTEAFF; DNA: TGCGCCAGCAGCCAGCGCAGGGGGCTGAGCACTGAAGCTTTCTTT
D: .; J: TRBJ2-7; size: .; V: TRBV18; CDR3: CASSPTPGRYEQYF; DNA: TGTGCCAGCTCACCAACACCGGGCAGGTACGAGCAGTACTTC
D: .; J: TRBJ2-7; size: many; V: TRBV6-5; CDR3: CASSYLGRLTYEQYF; DNA: TGTGCCAGCAGTTACTTAGGGCGACTAACCTACGAGCAGTACTTC
D: .; J: TRBJ1-4; size: .; V: TRBV5-1; CDR3: CASSLDGPLTQKLFF; DNA: TGCGCCAGCAGCTTGGATGGACCCCTCACACAAAAACTGTTTTTT
D: .; J: TRBJ2-1; size: once; V: TRBV12-3/TRBV12-4; CDR3: CVSSLGAGEQFF; DNA: TGTGTCAGCAGTTTAGGGGCAGGGGAACAGTTCTTC
D: .; J: TRBJ2-7; size: .; V: TRBV20-1; CDR3: CSARASGGAYNEQYF; DNA: TGCAGTGCTAGAGCTTCCGGGGGAGCCTACAATGAGCAGTACTTC
D: TRBD2; J: TRBJ2-7; size: few; V: TRBV9; CDR3: CASNSPGLAERYEQYF; DNA: TGTGCCAGCAACTCTCCAGGGCTAGCGGAACGATACGAGCAGTACTTC
D: .; J: TRBJ2-5; size: few; V: TRBV4-1; CDR3: CASSHFDMGDQETQYF; DNA: TGCGCCAGCAGCCACTTTGACATGGGGGACCAAGAGACCCAGTACTTC
D: .; J: TRBJ2-5; size: many; V: TRBV7-2; CDR3: CASSLVVRVGETQYF; DNA: TGTGCCAGCAGCTTAGTTGTCAGGGTTGGTGAGACCCAGTACTTC
D: .; J: TRBJ2-7; size: .; V: TRBV7-9; CDR3: CACSSPPGGQYF; DNA: TGTGCCTGCAGCTCCCCCCCGGGCGGGCAGTACTTC
D: .; J: TRBJ1-1; size: few; V: TRBV4-1; CDR3: CASSQDVLNTEAFF; DNA: TGCGCCAGCAGCCAAGACGTCTTAAACACTGAAGCTTTCTTT
D: TRBD2; J: TRBJ2-7; size: .; V: TRBV10-3; CDR3: CAISGGSSGRQGEQYF; DNA: TGTGCCATCAGTGGGGGGTCTAGCGGGAGGCAAGGCGAGCAGTACTTC
D: TRBD2; J: TRBJ2-4; size: .; V: TRBV20-1; CDR3: CSARHSGRNHNEQYF; DNA: TGCAGTGCTAGGCACAGCGGGAGGAATCACAATGAGCAGTACTTC
D: .; J: TRBJ2-1; size: .; V: TRBV6-5; CDR3: CASSYRDIHSYNEQFF; DNA: TGTGCCAGCAGTTACCGGGACATCCACTCCTACAATGAGCAGTTCTTC
D: TRBD1; J: TRBJ1-1; size: once; V: TRBV29-1; CDR3: CSSDREEAFF; DNA: TGCAGCTCTGACAGGGAGGAAGCTTTCTTT
D: .; J: TRBJ2-7; size: .; V: TRBV7-2; CDR3: CASSGDGTTAYEQYF; DNA: TGTGCCAGCAGCGGAGACGGCACAACAGCCTACGAGCAGTACTTC
D: TRBD1; J: TRBJ2-1; size: few; V: TRBV12-3/TRBV12-4; CDR3: CASSPRTGTTNEQFF; DNA: TGTGCCAGCAGTCCGAGGACAGGGACAACCAATGAGCAGTTCTTC
D: .; J: TRBJ2-7; size: many; V: TRBV3-1; CDR3: CASSQRSSGQREQYF; DNA: TGTGCCAGCAGCCAAAGATCATCAGGGCAACGCGAGCAGTACTTC
D: .; J: TRBJ2-3; size: .; V: TRBV12-3/TRBV12-4; CDR3: CASRPGMSTDTQYF; DNA: TGTGCCAGCAGACCGGGGATGAGCACAGATACGCAGTATTTT
D: .; J: TRBJ2-3; size: many; V: TRBV12-3/TRBV12-4; CDR3: CASRGGDTQYF; DNA: TGTGCCAGCAGGGGGGGAGATACGCAGTATTTT
D: TRBD1; J: TRBJ1-1; size: many; V: TRBV29-1; CDR3: CSANRDREDTEAFF; DNA: TGCAGCGCTAACAGGGACAGGGAGGACACTGAAGCTTTCTTT
D: TRBD2; J: TRBJ2-2; size: few; V: TRBV12-3/TRBV12-4; CDR3: CASSFTSGGELFF; DNA: TGTGCCAGCAGTTTTACTAGCGGCGGGGAGCTGTTTTTT
D: TRBD2; J: TRBJ2-4; size: few; V: TRBV5-1; CDR3: CASSLIGGGASIEQYF; DNA: TGCGCCAGCAGCTTGATCGGCGGGGGGGCCTCAATAGAGCAGTACTTC
D: .; J: TRBJ2-7; size: many; V: TRBV12-3/TRBV12-4; CDR3: CASSRDYYEQYF; DNA: TGTGCCAGCAGTCGGGATTACTACGAGCAGTACTTC
D: TRBD1; J: TRBJ2-5; size: many; V: TRBV2; CDR3: CASSRDRGAETQYF; DNA: TGTGCCAGCAGTCGGGACAGGGGGGCTGAGACCCAGTACTTC
D: TRBD2; J: TRBJ2-1; size: few; V: TRBV6-2/TRBV6-3; CDR3: CASSSLSGGPYNEQFF; DNA: TGTGCCAGCAGTTCTTTAAGCGGGGGGCCCTACAATGAGCAGTTCTTC
D: .; J: TRBJ2-1; size: .; V: TRBV3-1; CDR3: CASSQDLTLALPLYNEQFF; DNA: TGTGCCAGCAGCCAAGACCTTACCTTGGCCCTCCCACTCTACAATGAGCAGTTCTTC
D: .; J: TRBJ2-1; size: .; V: TRBV12-3/TRBV12-4; CDR3: CASSPQAYSEQFF; DNA: TGTGCCAGCAGCCCCCAGGCGTACAGTGAGCAGTTCTTC
D: .; J: TRBJ2-2; size: few; V: TRBV20-1; CDR3: CSAGQLRTGELFF; DNA: TGCAGTGCAGGGCAACTCAGAACCGGGGAGCTGTTTTTT
D: .; J: TRBJ2-7; size: many; V: TRBV5-1; CDR3: CASSSPGDTYEQYF; DNA: TGCGCCAGCAGCTCCCCGGGTGATACCTACGAGCAGTACTTC
D: .; J: TRBJ1-4; size: once; V: TRBV6-6; CDR3: CAISYGTRGEKLFF; DNA: TGTGCCATCAGTTACGGGACCCGAGGGGAAAAACTGTTTTTT
D: .; J: TRBJ2-6; size: .; V: TRBV6-6; CDR3: CASGPTGLSGANVLTF; DNA: TGTGCCAGCGGCCCGACGGGACTCTCTGGGGCCAACGTCCTGACTTTC